These T cell receptor beta chains were read from a single sample in a study of cytomegalovirus exposure and HLA in healthy donors. Only in-frame clones appear in the TCRdb table, and some are missing; sequencing was by immunoSEQ multiplex PCR. The sample lists 62,000 or so clones, 87% seen once, with roughly 1.5% in the top ten. The sample taken for sequencing was PBMCs. The receptors here all came from a man aged 18 to 30 in good health and CMV-seronegative. Both conserved end residues are part of each CDR3. Fields, in order: J gene, D gene, V gene, clone size, CDR3 protein, CDR3 DNA. The D gene is left open where the match is weak. Not all rows give a size; the values are once, few, many and, for expanded clones, a class.

J gene: TRBJ2-7
D gene: NA
V gene: TRBV10-3
clone size: NA
CDR3 protein: CAISGGGSSYEQYF
CDR3 DNA: TGTGCCATCAGTGGGGGGGGCAGTTCCTACGAGCAGTACTTC

J gene: TRBJ2-7
D gene: TRBD1
V gene: TRBV7-9
clone size: NA
CDR3 protein: CASSSTGVSYEQYF
CDR3 DNA: TGTGCCAGCAGCTCGACAGGGGTCAGCTACGAGCAGTACTTC

J gene: TRBJ1-4
D gene: TRBD1
V gene: TRBV14
clone size: NA
CDR3 protein: CASSPMLQGADEKLFF
CDR3 DNA: TGTGCCAGCAGCCCGATGTTACAGGGGGCGGATGAAAAACTGTTTTTT

J gene: TRBJ2-7
D gene: NA
V gene: TRBV7-9
clone size: NA
CDR3 protein: CASSLEGGGEQYF
CDR3 DNA: TGTGCCAGCAGCTTAGAGGGTGGAGGCGAGCAGTACTTC

J gene: TRBJ2-7
D gene: TRBD1
V gene: TRBV5-1
clone size: NA
CDR3 protein: CASSPPGQGYEQYF
CDR3 DNA: TGCGCCAGCAGCCCCCCGGGACAGGGGTACGAGCAGTACTTC

J gene: TRBJ1-5
D gene: TRBD1
V gene: TRBV4-2
clone size: NA
CDR3 protein: CASSQVDRERDQPQHF
CDR3 DNA: TGTGCCAGCAGCCAAGTTGACAGGGAGCGAGATCAGCCCCAGCATTTT

J gene: TRBJ1-2
D gene: NA
V gene: TRBV5-1
clone size: NA
CDR3 protein: CASSLGGQLGPYGYTF
CDR3 DNA: TGCGCCAGCAGCTTGGGCGGACAGCTTGGGCCGTATGGCTACACCTTC

J gene: TRBJ1-1
D gene: NA
V gene: TRBV5-1
clone size: once
CDR3 protein: CASSSFRQDTEAFF
CDR3 DNA: TGCGCCAGCAGCTCCTTCAGACAGGACACTGAAGCTTTCTTT

J gene: TRBJ1-3
D gene: TRBD1
V gene: TRBV2
clone size: NA
CDR3 protein: CATGTGGGNTIYF
CDR3 DNA: TGTGCCACGGGGACAGGGGGCGGAAACACCATATATTTT

J gene: TRBJ2-7
D gene: NA
V gene: TRBV25-1
clone size: NA
CDR3 protein: CASTPTAGSVYEQYF
CDR3 DNA: TGTGCCAGCACTCCCACCGCGGGGTCCGTCTACGAGCAGTACTTC

J gene: TRBJ2-5
D gene: NA
V gene: TRBV6-1
clone size: NA
CDR3 protein: CASRMVGGTQYF
CDR3 DNA: TGTGCCAGCCGCATGGTGGGGGGGACCCAGTACTTC

J gene: TRBJ1-4
D gene: NA
V gene: TRBV6-6
clone size: NA
CDR3 protein: CASSYSGTREKLFF
CDR3 DNA: TGTGCCAGCAGTTACTCTGGGACACGGGAAAAACTGTTTTTT

J gene: TRBJ1-4
D gene: NA
V gene: TRBV7-9
clone size: NA
CDR3 protein: CASSGRQVLNEKLFF
CDR3 DNA: TGTGCCAGCAGCGGGCGACAGGTGCTGAATGAAAAACTGTTTTTT

J gene: TRBJ2-7
D gene: NA
V gene: TRBV7-2
clone size: NA
CDR3 protein: CASSPGILYEQYF
CDR3 DNA: TGTGCCAGCAGCCCGGGGATTCTCTACGAGCAGTACTTC

J gene: TRBJ2-3
D gene: TRBD2
V gene: TRBV7-9
clone size: NA
CDR3 protein: CASILSGLAKTDTQYF
CDR3 DNA: TGTGCCAGCATCCTCTCGGGACTAGCGAAGACAGATACGCAGTATTTT

J gene: TRBJ1-5
D gene: NA
V gene: TRBV4-1
clone size: NA
CDR3 protein: CASSQDGGFNQPQHF
CDR3 DNA: TGCGCCAGCAGCCAAGACGGGGGTTTCAATCAGCCCCAGCATTTT

J gene: TRBJ1-1
D gene: NA
V gene: TRBV4-2
clone size: NA
CDR3 protein: CASSQDPQMNTEAFF
CDR3 DNA: TGTGCCAGCAGCCAAGATCCACAGATGAACACTGAAGCTTTCTTT

J gene: TRBJ1-1
D gene: NA
V gene: TRBV6-5
clone size: once
CDR3 protein: CASSYSRTRAHTEAFF
CDR3 DNA: TGTGCCAGCAGTTACTCCCGGACAAGAGCGCACACTGAAGCTTTCTTT

J gene: TRBJ2-1
D gene: TRBD2
V gene: TRBV2
clone size: NA
CDR3 protein: CASSDLSSGGQRYNEQFF
CDR3 DNA: TGTGCCAGCAGTGATCTCTCTAGCGGGGGTCAACGTTACAATGAGCAGTTCTTC

J gene: TRBJ2-3
D gene: TRBD2
V gene: TRBV6-4
clone size: NA
CDR3 protein: CASSGTSGGDTQYF
CDR3 DNA: TGTGCCAGCAGTGGGACTAGCGGGGGAGATACGCAGTATTTT

J gene: TRBJ2-3
D gene: NA
V gene: TRBV27
clone size: NA
CDR3 protein: CATRLRRVADTQYF
CDR3 DNA: TGTGCCACCCGTCTTCGTCGGGTCGCAGATACGCAGTATTTT

J gene: TRBJ1-4
D gene: TRBD1
V gene: TRBV4-1
clone size: few
CDR3 protein: CASSDRGNNEKLFF
CDR3 DNA: TGCGCCAGCAGTGACAGGGGCAATAATGAAAAACTGTTTTTT

J gene: TRBJ2-2
D gene: NA
V gene: TRBV29-1
clone size: NA
CDR3 protein: CSVERGYTGELFF
CDR3 DNA: TGCAGCGTTGAAAGGGGGTACACCGGGGAGCTGTTTTTT

J gene: TRBJ1-1
D gene: NA
V gene: TRBV6-5
clone size: NA
CDR3 protein: CASSYGGVAEAFF
CDR3 DNA: TGTGCCAGCAGTTACGGGGGGGTGGCTGAAGCTTTCTTT

J gene: TRBJ2-7
D gene: NA
V gene: TRBV18
clone size: NA
CDR3 protein: CASSPGLAYEQYF
CDR3 DNA: TGTGCCAGCTCACCAGGGCTTGCCTACGAGCAGTACTTC

J gene: TRBJ1-5
D gene: NA
V gene: TRBV6-6
clone size: NA
CDR3 protein: CASSFGPSQGQPQHF
CDR3 DNA: TGTGCCAGCAGTTTCGGGCCCTCTCAGGGGCAGCCCCAGCATTTT

J gene: TRBJ2-7
D gene: NA
V gene: TRBV2
clone size: NA
CDR3 protein: CASSEKGDDEQYF
CDR3 DNA: TGTGCCAGCAGCGAAAAGGGAGACGACGAGCAGTACTTC